A single sample is the source of the 11 T cell receptor beta chains below, sequenced in a study of blood T cells in healthy people across ages. Through a sample-barcoded 5' primer and a J-beta primer mix, a second PCR was run for roughly 6 to 11 cycles. TCRdb fed the 5' RACE reads into MiXCR, producing one record per CDR3 protein. The table shows 550,000 to 600,000 distinct CDR3 sequences, with 40% to 55% occurring only once. Sequenced sample: blood. These receptors were taken from a man older than 75 in good health.

The CDR3 DNA sequence: TGTGCCAGCAGCTTCGGGACTAGCGGGAGTCGAGCAGATACGCAGTATTTT. Its translation: CASSFGTSGSRADTQYF. The V and J genes are TRBV7-2 and TRBJ2-3; TRBD2 agrees at 14 bases. The CDR3 consists of 17 residues. The junction had 6 bases not matched to a gene; V was cut back by 3 bases and J by 4 bases. Germline CDR1 reads SGHTA; CDR2 reads FQGNSA.

Here the CDR3 reads CASSLYIDYEQYF. CDR3 DNA sequence: TGTGCCAGCAGCCTTTACATAGACTACGAGCAGTACTTC. This rearrangement joins TRBV16 to TRBJ2-7; the D is unclear. The CDR3 runs to 13 residues. Germline values: CDR1 KGHSY, CDR2 FQNENV. Trimming shortened V by 4 bases and J by 3 bases, and 10 bases separated the two germline ends.

A note on this clonotype: Since a much larger clone is just one base distant, this may be a read error. V gene TRBV29-1 combines with J gene TRBJ2-5; the match to TRBD1 covers 8 bases. V dropped 4 bases and J dropped 11; count of bases not matched to a gene: 12. The CDR3 loop spans 13 amino acids. The V gene's germline CDR1 is SQVTM and CDR2 ANQGSEA. CDR3 nucleotide sequence: TGCAGCGTTGTGGGGACAGGCCACAATGAGCAGTACTTC. Amino acid sequence: CSVVGTGHNEQYF.

This clonotype was counted ten times or more. The CDR3 region has the DNA TGTGCCAGCAGCCCTAATGGGCGGCTCAGCACAGATACGCAGTATTTT. Translating gives CASSPNGRLSTDTQYF. The V gene is TRBV11-1, the J gene TRBJ2-3; D not certain. Looked up from germline, CDR1 is SGHAT and CDR2 is FQDESV (reference sequence). V lost 5 bases, J lost 0 bases, and 15 bases lay in between. This CDR3 has 16 residues. Drawing the rest from reference TRBV11-1 and TRBJ2-3, the complete variable domain is EAEVAQSPRYKITEKSQAVAFWCDPISGHATLYWYRQILGQGPELLVQFQDESVVDDSQLPKDRFSAERLKGVDSTLKIQPAELGDSAMYLCASSPNGRLSTDTQYFGPGTRLTVL.

The chain employs TRBV9 and TRBJ2-6, with D hard to call. The CDR3 extends over 13 amino acids. Trimming stripped 7 bases from V and 2 bases from J, with 7 bases between. From germline, CDR1 is SGDLS and CDR2 YYNGEE. CDR3 protein: CASGVPGANVLTF. The CDR3, as DNA: TGTGCCAGCGGAGTACCTGGGGCCAACGTCCTGACTTTC. Supplemented by reference TRBV9 and TRBJ2-6, the full variable domain reads DSGVTQTPKHLITATGQRVTLRCSPRSGDLSVYWYQQSLDQGLQFLIQYYNGEERAKGNILERFSAQQFPDLHSELNLSSLELGDSALYFCASGVPGANVLTFGAGSRLTVL.

This clonotype appeared many times. V and J are TRBV7-2 and TRBJ2-7, with a weak D call TRBD1 (6 bases). Per the germline V gene, CDR1 is SGHTA and CDR2 is FQGNSA. This CDR3 spans 14 amino acids. V lost 3 bases to trimming and J lost 3 bases, with 12 bases between them. The CDR3 DNA reads as TGTGCCAGCAGCTTTAGCCCGGACAGCTACGAGCAGTACTTC. Translated, it gives CASSFSPDSYEQYF.

This clonotype occurred a few times. The rearrangement links TRBV6-5 to TRBJ2-7, with D possibly matching TRBD2 (5 bases). The germline CDR1 and CDR2 sequences are MNHEY and SVGAGI. V lost 2 bases, J lost 7 bases, and 15 bases lay in between. The CDR3 is made up of 14 amino acids. In nucleotides, the CDR3 is TGTGCCAGCAGTTACAGCCGGACTGCCCTTGAGCAGTACTTC. Translating it yields CASSYSRTALEQYF.

The V gene is TRBV20-1, the J gene TRBJ2-3; the match to TRBD1 covers 9 bases. Per the germline V gene, CDR1 is DFQATT and CDR2 is SNEGSKA (reference sequence). V lost 0 bases to trimming and J lost 4 bases; unmatched junction nucleotides: 23. The CDR3 loop spans 21 amino acids. The CDR3 spells CSARDPSGGGQGISGADTQYF. For the CDR3, the DNA is TGCAGTGCTAGAGATCCCTCCGGGGGTGGACAGGGGATTTCAGGGGCAGATACGCAGTATTTT.

The rearrangement uses TRBV5-1 and TRBJ1-2, with unresolved D. The CDR3 has 14 amino acids. Trimming pared 0 bases from V and 3 bases from J, leaving 9 bases between. CDR1 is SGHRS, CDR2 YFSETQ, per germline. The CDR3 nucleotides are TGCGCCAGCAGCTTGGAGGGCAGCTACTATGGCTACACCTTC. It specifies CASSLEGSYYGYTF.

The J gene is TRBJ1-1, the V gene TRBV29-1; D not resolved. Looked up from germline, CDR1 is SQVTM and CDR2 is ANQGSEA. V shed 6 bases and J shed 3 bases, with 20 bases lying between them. The CDR3 sequence is 15 residues long. CDR3 region: CSVGSGSQGDTEAFF. The CDR3 DNA is TGCAGCGTCGGTTCCGGCAGCCAAGGTGACACTGAAGCTTTCTTT.

In its sample, this clonotype was seen a few times. The chain links TRBV4-3 to TRBJ1-2; 7 positions agree with TRBD1. This CDR3 has 15 amino acids. J lost 8 bases, V lost 1 base, and 10 bases had no gene match. The germline V gene encodes CDR1 LGHNA and CDR2 YSLEER. This CDR3 is CASSQAPRDSMGYTF. Written as DNA, the CDR3 is TGCGCCAGCAGCCAAGCCCCCCGGGACAGCATGGGCTACACCTTC.